The 12 T cell receptor beta chains listed next were all sequenced from one sample in a study of cytomegalovirus exposure and HLA in healthy donors. Primers included in the PCR were 60 Vbeta and 13 Jbeta primers. The method was immunoSEQ multiplex PCR; TCRdb's version includes in-frame clones alone and lacks a portion of them. Of over 85,000 clones detected, approximately 70% appear once; the ten largest clones hold approximately 2.3%. Sequences were obtained from PBMCs. Receptor source: a man younger than 45 in good health and CMV-seronegative.

The chain joins TRBV7-6 to TRBJ2-1; possibly TRBD2 for D (6 bases). Between the trimmed V and J ends, which lost 11 bases and 15 bases, there was a span of 23 bases. The germline V gene encodes CDR1 SGHVS and CDR2 FNYEAQ. This CDR3 has 12 amino acids. The DNA of the CDR3 is TGTGCCGGTAGTCCCGGGGGTCCGGGGCTGTTCTTC. Translated, it gives CAGSPGGPGLFF.

The rearrangement uses TRBV4-2 and TRBJ1-2; the match to TRBD1 covers 8 bases. The trim removed 0 bases at V and 4 bases at J, leaving 13 bases unmatched. The CDR3 loop spans 18 amino acids. Germline V CDR1 and CDR2: LGHNA, YNFKEQ. The CDR3 coding sequence is TGTGCCAGCAGCCAAGATCCTTTTCAGGGGGCGCGTGGCTATGGCTACACCTTC. As protein: CASSQDPFQGARGYGYTF.

V is TRBV5-5 and J is TRBJ1-1; possibly TRBD1 for D (5 bases). The ends were cut back, 3 bases at V and 2 bases at J, with 11 bases in the middle. Germline assignment: CDR1 SGHKS and CDR2 YYEKEE (reference sequence). This CDR3 region has 14 residues. CDR3 DNA: TGTGCCAGCAGCTACATGGGGGGAAACACTGAAGCTTTCTTT. Amino acids: CASSYMGGNTEAFF.

This clone has a handful of counts. The rearrangement joins TRBV5-1 to TRBJ1-1, with D possibly matching TRBD1 (6 bases). The germline gives CDR1 SGHRS, CDR2 YFSETQ. Trimming cost V 3 bases and J 0 bases, with 15 bases left between them. The CDR3 sequence is 16 residues long. CDR3 loop: CASSSGTIDLNTEAFF. CDR3 coding DNA: TGCGCCAGCAGCTCCGGGACAATAGATTTGAACACTGAAGCTTTCTTT.

This clone was recorded once. The chain carries TRBV28 and TRBJ1-5, with D maybe TRBD1 (6 bases). CDR3 length: 14 residues. Trimming stripped 5 bases from V and 3 bases from J, with 11 bases between. Germline lookup yields CDR1 MDHEN and CDR2 SYDVKM. CDR3 in DNA: TGTGCCAGCAGTCTTACAGGGTTCAATCAGCCCCAGCATTTT. The encoded protein is CASSLTGFNQPQHF. Full variable domain (missing parts from reference TRBV28 and TRBJ1-5): DVKVTQSSRYLVKRTGEKVFLECVQDMDHENMFWYRQDPGLGLRLIYFSYDVKMKEKGDIPEGYSVSREKKERFSLILESASTNQTSMYLCASSLTGFNQPQHFGDGTRLSIL.

V is TRBV27 and J is TRBJ2-2, with D unresolved. The CDR3 has 12 amino acids. The V end lost 6 bases, the J end lost 6 bases, and 8 bases lay between the germline ends. Germline CDR1 MNHEY, CDR2 SMNVEV (reference sequence). CDR3 sequence: CASSPLPGELFF. The DNA for the CDR3 is TGTGCCAGCAGCCCCCTCCCCGGGGAGCTGTTTTTT.

This chain joins TRBV4-1 and TRBJ2-7, with 8 bases identical to TRBD2. Germline V lookup: CDR1 MGHRA, CDR2 YSYEKL. The CDR3 covers 16 residues. V was clipped by 4 bases and J by 4 bases; unmatched bases: 12. CDR3 sequence: CASSPRGSGSAYEQYF. CDR3 bases: TGCGCCAGCAGCCCACGAGGGAGCGGGAGTGCTTACGAGCAGTACTTC.

This sequence joins TRBV5-1 and TRBJ2-1; 10 bases agree with TRBD1. The CDR3 spans 15 residues. Trimming cost V 4 bases and J 3 bases; bases outside gene matches: 4. CDR1 and CDR2 from the germline V gene are SGHRS and YFSETQ. DNA of the CDR3: TGCGCCAGCAGCGGACAGGGGGAGCGCTACAATGAGCAGTTCTTC. Encoded protein: CASSGQGERYNEQFF.

This chain connects TRBV7-8 to TRBJ1-4, with 8 bases lining up with TRBD1. The CDR3 spans 17 residues. J was trimmed by 7 bases and V by 2 bases; bases with no gene match: 12. Germline lookup yields CDR1 SGHVS and CDR2 FQNEAQ. The CDR3 nucleotides read TGTGCCAGCAGCTTAAGGGTGTCGATCGGACAGGGTGAAAAACTGTTTTTT. This encodes CASSLRVSIGQGEKLFF.

This clone was recorded a few times. V and J are TRBV18 and TRBJ1-1; 11 bases are a match to TRBD1. The germline gives CDR1 KGHSH, CDR2 LQKENI. J was trimmed by 5 bases and V by 3 bases; bases with no gene match: 2. The CDR3 sequence is 14 residues long. CDR3: CASSPGDRGTEAFF. The CDR3 coding sequence is TGTGCCAGCTCACCCGGGGACAGGGGGACTGAAGCTTTCTTT.

This clone has a handful of counts. The gene calls are TRBV5-6 and TRBJ1-2; 7 nucleotides match TRBD1. The germline V gene encodes CDR1 SGHDT and CDR2 YYEEEE. CDR3 length equals 14 residues. The V gene end was trimmed by 2 bases and the J gene end by 8 bases; junction bases not matched to a gene: 9. Here the CDR3 reads CASSFTEQGFGYTF. The CDR3, as DNA: TGTGCCAGCAGCTTCACGGAACAGGGGTTCGGCTACACCTTC.

This clone was seen a handful of times. V gene TRBV4-1 combines with J gene TRBJ1-5, with 7 bases matching TRBD1. V gave up 4 bases and J gave up 4 bases; unmatched junction bases: 7. Germline V gene lookup returns CDR1 MGHRA and CDR2 YSYEKL. The CDR3 runs to 15 residues. In DNA form, the CDR3 reads TGCGCCAGCAGCCGACAGGGCCTTGGGAATCAGCCCCAGCATTTT. Amino acid sequence: CASSRQGLGNQPQHF.